Listed below are T cell receptor beta chains from one sample, sequenced in a study of cytomegalovirus exposure and HLA in healthy donors. Only in-frame clones appear in the TCRdb table, and some are missing; sequencing was by immunoSEQ multiplex PCR. The data contain 180,000 or so clones, approximately 83% of them singletons. What was sequenced was PBMCs. These receptors were collected from a man aged 18 to 30 in good health and CMV-seropositive. CDR3s include the opening cysteine and the closing phenylalanine or tryptophan. D genes are given only for firm matches. Only some rows state a clone size, as once, few, many or a class for expanded clones.

J gene: TRBJ1-3
D gene: -
V gene: TRBV9
clone size: -
CDR3 protein: CASSIGGLNTIYF
CDR3 DNA: TGTGCCAGTTCCATAGGGGGTCTAAACACCATATATTTT

J gene: TRBJ2-6
D gene: -
V gene: TRBV27
clone size: -
CDR3 protein: CASSFQGLSGANVLTF
CDR3 DNA: TGTGCCAGCAGTTTTCAGGGACTCTCTGGGGCCAACGTCCTGACTTTC

J gene: TRBJ2-7
D gene: TRBD1
V gene: TRBV5-1
clone size: -
CDR3 protein: CASRSGTGMNEQYF
CDR3 DNA: TGCGCCAGCCGCTCCGGGACAGGGATGAACGAGCAGTACTTC

J gene: TRBJ2-1
D gene: TRBD2
V gene: TRBV14
clone size: -
CDR3 protein: CASSQAAGGTAEQFF
CDR3 DNA: TGTGCCAGCAGCCAAGCAGCGGGGGGGACTGCTGAGCAGTTCTTC

J gene: TRBJ1-1
D gene: -
V gene: TRBV6-6
clone size: few
CDR3 protein: CASSYTGSSTEAFF
CDR3 DNA: TGTGCCAGCAGTTACACCGGGTCGAGCACTGAAGCTTTCTTT

J gene: TRBJ2-7
D gene: -
V gene: TRBV9
clone size: -
CDR3 protein: CASSGRVLGEQYF
CDR3 DNA: TGTGCCAGCAGCGGACGGGTCCTCGGCGAGCAGTACTTC

J gene: TRBJ2-7
D gene: -
V gene: TRBV10-3
clone size: -
CDR3 protein: CAISDPGRPDSYEQYF
CDR3 DNA: TGTGCCATCAGTGATCCTGGGAGACCGGACTCCTACGAGCAGTACTTC

J gene: TRBJ1-1
D gene: -
V gene: TRBV7-3
clone size: -
CDR3 protein: CASSLTSGAEAFF
CDR3 DNA: TGTGCCAGCAGCTTAACATCGGGAGCTGAAGCTTTCTTT

J gene: TRBJ2-6
D gene: TRBD2
V gene: TRBV7-6
clone size: once
CDR3 protein: CASGLAGANVLTF
CDR3 DNA: TGTGCCAGCGGACTAGCTGGGGCCAACGTCCTGACTTTC

J gene: TRBJ2-3
D gene: TRBD2
V gene: TRBV25-1
clone size: -
CDR3 protein: CASSRQRGGPDTQYF
CDR3 DNA: TGTGCCAGCAGTCGTCAGCGGGGGGGCCCAGATACGCAGTATTTT

J gene: TRBJ2-1
D gene: TRBD2
V gene: TRBV30
clone size: -
CDR3 protein: CASTGLSNNEQFF
CDR3 DNA: TGTGCCTCTACGGGACTATCAAACAATGAGCAGTTCTTC

J gene: TRBJ1-3
D gene: -
V gene: TRBV7-9
clone size: once
CDR3 protein: CATRALGASSGNTIYF
CDR3 DNA: TGTGCCACCCGGGCGCTTGGGGCCAGCTCTGGAAACACCATATATTTT

J gene: TRBJ2-3
D gene: -
V gene: TRBV6-1
clone size: -
CDR3 protein: CASSEGWSRLGDTQYF
CDR3 DNA: TGTGCCAGCAGTGAAGGATGGAGTCGCCTAGGAGATACGCAGTATTTT

J gene: TRBJ2-1
D gene: TRBD1
V gene: TRBV9
clone size: once
CDR3 protein: CASSMTGANEQFF
CDR3 DNA: TGTGCCAGCAGCATGACAGGGGCCAATGAGCAGTTCTTC

J gene: TRBJ1-1
D gene: -
V gene: TRBV7-9
clone size: few
CDR3 protein: CATLPGMNTEAFF
CDR3 DNA: TGTGCCACCCTACCGGGTATGAACACTGAAGCTTTCTTT

J gene: TRBJ2-5
D gene: TRBD1
V gene: TRBV7-9
clone size: -
CDR3 protein: CASGTGGGETQYF
CDR3 DNA: TGTGCCAGCGGGACAGGGGGCGGAGAGACCCAGTACTTC

J gene: TRBJ2-5
D gene: -
V gene: TRBV30
clone size: -
CDR3 protein: CAWHNGAFQETQYF
CDR3 DNA: TGTGCCTGGCATAACGGAGCGTTCCAAGAGACCCAGTACTTC

J gene: TRBJ2-7
D gene: TRBD1
V gene: TRBV18
clone size: -
CDR3 protein: CASSTGQGYEQYF
CDR3 DNA: TGTGCCAGCTCAACGGGACAGGGATACGAGCAGTACTTC

J gene: TRBJ2-5
D gene: -
V gene: TRBV5-4
clone size: -
CDR3 protein: CASSKRQVQETQYF
CDR3 DNA: TGTGCCAGCAGCAAAAGACAGGTCCAAGAGACCCAGTACTTC

J gene: TRBJ2-3
D gene: TRBD2
V gene: TRBV7-3
clone size: once
CDR3 protein: CASSLFEGPGLADAQYF
CDR3 DNA: TGTGCCAGCAGCTTATTTGAGGGGCCGGGACTAGCAGATGCGCAGTATTTT

J gene: TRBJ2-2
D gene: TRBD2
V gene: TRBV6-4
clone size: -
CDR3 protein: CASSSASGGSETGELFF
CDR3 DNA: TGTGCCAGCAGTTCCGCTAGCGGGGGAAGTGAGACCGGGGAGCTGTTTTTT

J gene: TRBJ1-1
D gene: -
V gene: TRBV18
clone size: -
CDR3 protein: CASSPGAQGLAFF
CDR3 DNA: TGTGCCAGCTCACCGGGGGCCCAGGGGCTAGCTTTCTTT

J gene: TRBJ2-7
D gene: TRBD1
V gene: TRBV11-2
clone size: -
CDR3 protein: CASSRQGYEQYF
CDR3 DNA: TGTGCCAGCAGCCGACAGGGGTACGAGCAGTACTTC

J gene: TRBJ2-3
D gene: TRBD2
V gene: TRBV10-3
clone size: -
CDR3 protein: CAISEASGIRDTQYF
CDR3 DNA: TGTGCCATCAGTGAGGCTAGCGGGATAAGGGATACGCAGTATTTT

J gene: TRBJ1-6
D gene: TRBD1
V gene: TRBV6-1
clone size: -
CDR3 protein: CASFPGQNNSPLHF
CDR3 DNA: TGTGCCAGTTTCCCGGGACAGAATAATTCACCCCTCCACTTT

J gene: TRBJ2-5
D gene: -
V gene: TRBV5-1
clone size: -
CDR3 protein: CASSWGSQETQYF
CDR3 DNA: TGCGCCAGCAGCTGGGGCTCCCAAGAGACCCAGTACTTC

J gene: TRBJ2-2
D gene: TRBD1
V gene: TRBV13
clone size: -
CDR3 protein: CAVDRENTGELFF
CDR3 DNA: TGTGCCGTGGACAGGGAGAACACCGGGGAGCTGTTTTTT

J gene: TRBJ1-2
D gene: -
V gene: TRBV12-5
clone size: -
CDR3 protein: CASGLDRYGYTF
CDR3 DNA: TGTGCTAGTGGTTTGGACAGATATGGCTACACCTTC

J gene: TRBJ2-7
D gene: -
V gene: TRBV6-1
clone size: -
CDR3 protein: CASSRGTRSYEQYF
CDR3 DNA: TGTGCCAGCAGTCGCGGGACGCGATCCTACGAGCAGTACTTC

J gene: TRBJ1-2
D gene: -
V gene: TRBV7-2
clone size: -
CDR3 protein: CASSPGSDGLWGYTF
CDR3 DNA: TGTGCCAGCAGCCCAGGGTCGGATGGGCTATGGGGCTACACCTTC

J gene: TRBJ2-3
D gene: TRBD2
V gene: TRBV9
clone size: -
CDR3 protein: CASSVSGGATDTQYF
CDR3 DNA: TGTGCCAGCAGCGTGAGCGGGGGGGCAACAGATACGCAGTATTTT

J gene: TRBJ1-3
D gene: -
V gene: TRBV7-6
clone size: -
CDR3 protein: CASSPRTEPGNTIYF
CDR3 DNA: TGTGCCAGCAGCCCCAGGACAGAACCTGGAAACACCATATATTTT

J gene: TRBJ2-1
D gene: -
V gene: TRBV7-7
clone size: -
CDR3 protein: CASSPTEYNEQFF
CDR3 DNA: TGTGCCAGTTCTCCGACAGAATACAATGAGCAGTTCTTC

J gene: TRBJ1-2
D gene: -
V gene: TRBV29-1
clone size: -
CDR3 protein: CSVPTSIANYGYTF
CDR3 DNA: TGCAGCGTCCCTACCTCTATCGCTAACTATGGCTACACCTTC

J gene: TRBJ1-6
D gene: TRBD1
V gene: TRBV19
clone size: few
CDR3 protein: CASSISGTVNSPLHF
CDR3 DNA: TGTGCCAGTAGTATTAGTGGGACAGTCAATTCACCCCTCCACTTT

J gene: TRBJ2-3
D gene: TRBD2
V gene: TRBV5-1
clone size: -
CDR3 protein: CASSHSGVEADTQYF
CDR3 DNA: TGCGCCAGCAGCCATAGCGGGGTCGAGGCAGATACGCAGTATTTT

J gene: TRBJ1-5
D gene: -
V gene: TRBV27
clone size: -
CDR3 protein: CASSFTGNQPQHF
CDR3 DNA: TGTGCCAGCAGTTTTACTGGTAATCAGCCCCAGCATTTT

J gene: TRBJ2-7
D gene: -
V gene: TRBV27
clone size: -
CDR3 protein: CASSLSRVGTYEQYF
CDR3 DNA: TGTGCCAGCAGTCTCTCCAGGGTGGGAACCTACGAGCAGTACTTC

J gene: TRBJ2-5
D gene: -
V gene: TRBV5-6
clone size: -
CDR3 protein: CASSPTARFSVPKETQYF
CDR3 DNA: TGTGCCAGCAGCCCGACCGCCAGGTTCAGTGTACCGAAAGAGACCCAGTACTTC

J gene: TRBJ2-3
D gene: TRBD2
V gene: TRBV5-6
clone size: once
CDR3 protein: CASSLITSGATDTQYF
CDR3 DNA: TGTGCCAGCAGCTTGATTACTAGCGGGGCCACAGATACGCAGTATTTT

J gene: TRBJ2-1
D gene: TRBD1
V gene: TRBV10-3
clone size: -
CDR3 protein: CAIRGDSSYNEQFF
CDR3 DNA: TGTGCCATCAGGGGGGACAGTTCCTACAATGAGCAGTTCTTC